The next 22 T cell receptor beta chains were all read from a single sample in a study of blood T cell repertoires in COVID-19. The protocol was immunoSEQ multiplex PCR, while the TCRdb copy is restricted to in-frame clones and leaves out a portion. The sample includes fewer than 250,000 clones, roughly 84% seen only once; the top ten take roughly 6.2%. The sequenced sample was PBMCs or T cells enriched from blood (not recorded which). The origin of the receptors is a woman aged 40 to 55 who had recovered from COVID-19.

The rearrangement links TRBV5-1 to TRBJ2-7; D might be TRBD1 (5 bases). The germline V gene has CDR1 SGHRS and CDR2 YFSETQ. V was shortened by 2 bases and J by 1 base, with 13 bases between the two germline ends. This CDR3 region has 15 residues. The CDR3 is CASSFRAGISYEQYF. The CDR3 DNA follows: TGCGCCAGCAGCTTTAGGGCAGGGATATCCTACGAGCAGTACTTC.

The chain uses TRBV7-8 and TRBJ2-5; D is possibly TRBD1 (5 bases). Germline CDR1 reads SGHVS; CDR2 reads FQNEAQ. This CDR3 region has 14 residues. Trimming took off 4 bases at V and 5 bases at J, with 14 bases between the two ends. CDR3 protein: CASSYGHKSETQYF. CDR3 in DNA: TGTGCCAGCAGCTATGGACACAAATCGGAGACCCAGTACTTC. Combining the CDR3 with reference TRBV7-8 and TRBJ2-5 gives the whole variable domain GAGVSQSPRYKVAKRGQDVALRCDPISGHVSLFWYQQALGQGPEFLTYFQNEAQLDKSGLPSDRFFAERPEGSVSTLKIQRTQQEDSAVYLCASSYGHKSETQYFGPGTRLLVL.

V is TRBV5-1 and J is TRBJ2-5, with 7 nucleotides matching TRBD1. The CDR3 covers 15 residues. Trimming at V came to 1 base and at J to 3 bases, leaving 6 bases not matched to a gene. Germline V gives CDR1 SGHRS, CDR2 YFSETQ. The CDR3 DNA sequence: TGCGCCAGCAGCTTGACGCTCGGGACAGAAGAGACCCAGTACTTC. It yields the protein CASSLTLGTEETQYF.

A word on this clone: The junction and the germline gene differ at one end; a read error may be behind it. The rearrangement links TRBV5-4 to TRBJ2-7, with D perhaps TRBD1 (7 bases). This CDR3 has 15 residues. Germline CDR1 reads SGHNT; CDR2 reads YYREEE (reference sequence). The CDR3 sequence: CASSSGGTEELRRAF. CDR3 nucleotides: TGTGCCAGCAGCTCTGGGGGGACAGAGGAACTACGAAGAGCCTTC.

The CDR3 DNA reads as TGTGCCAGCAGCTTACCCACAGCTACCGGCTACACCTTC. Translated: CASSLPTATGYTF. The chain is built from TRBV5-6 and TRBJ1-2, with D unresolved. V shed 2 bases and J shed 8 bases, with 13 bases lying between them. CDR1 and CDR2 (germline): SGHDT, YYEEEE. The CDR3 has 13 amino acids.

This chain uses TRBV4-3 with TRBJ2-1; 8 nucleotides match TRBD2. Germline CDR1 reads LGHNA; CDR2 reads YSLEER. Trimming took 1 base from V and 9 from J; bases not matched to a gene: 2. CDR3 size: 13 residues. The CDR3 nucleotides are TGCGCCAGCAGCCAAGGACTAGCGCTTGAGCAGTTCTTC. Its translation is CASSQGLALEQFF.

This chain joins TRBV24-1 and TRBJ2-5; perhaps TRBD1 as D (6 bases). Germline CDR1 is KGHDR and CDR2 is SFDVKD. CDR3 length: 14 residues. V lost 6 bases to trimming and J lost 5 bases, with 15 bases between them. CDR3 loop: CATSSRDKRETQYF. CDR3 coding DNA: TGTGCCACCAGTAGCCGGGACAAGAGGGAGACCCAGTACTTC.

The chain joins TRBV19 to TRBJ2-1; no reliable D call. The V end was cut by 5 bases, the J end by 1 base, with 6 bases between. Germline assignment: CDR1 LNHDA and CDR2 SQIVND (reference sequence). This CDR3 has 13 residues. CDR3 DNA sequence: TGTGCCAGTAGTTCTCCTTCCTACAATGAGCAGTTCTTC. Amino acid sequence: CASSSPSYNEQFF.

The chain employs TRBV5-1 and TRBJ1-1; 9 nucleotides match TRBD1. The CDR3 sequence is 16 residues long. From germline, CDR1 is SGHRS and CDR2 YFSETQ. Trimming at V came to 3 bases and at J to 3 bases, leaving 9 bases not matched to a gene. The CDR3 region has the DNA TGCGCCAGCAGCTCGGGGAACACAGGGGGCGACACTGAAGCTTTCTTT. This codes for CASSSGNTGGDTEAFF.

The chain joins TRBV6-5 to TRBJ2-3; possibly TRBD2 for D (6 bases). The CDR3 length is 14 residues. V was shortened by 5 bases and J by 2 bases, with 11 bases between the two germline ends. The germline CDR1 and CDR2 sequences are MNHEY and SVGAGI. CDR3 protein: CASSIGTDTDTQYF. CDR3 DNA sequence: TGTGCCAGCAGTATTGGGACTGACACAGATACGCAGTATTTT.

This clone was seen a single time. This chain connects TRBV5-4 to TRBJ2-5, with 7 bases that match TRBD2. There are 16 residues in the CDR3. Germline CDR1 and CDR2: SGHNT and YYREEE (reference sequence). The V segment lost 2 bases and the J segment 4 bases; nucleotides outside the gene matches: 11. For the CDR3, the DNA is TGTGCCAGCAGCTTTGGGGGAGGGCTGAAAGGAGAGACCCAGTACTTC. Translating it yields CASSFGGGLKGETQYF.

The chain carries TRBV3-1 (or the pseudogene TRBV3-2) and TRBJ1-1; TRBD1 matches 9 bases. The CDR3 sequence is 16 residues long. Germline lookup yields CDR1 LGHDT and CDR2 YNNKEL (reference sequence). V shed 4 bases and J 6 bases; nucleotides not matched to a gene: 12. Here the CDR3 DNA reads TGTGCCAGCAGCCGTCGGACAGGGGTGGTTAACGCTGAAGCTTTCTTT. Its translation is CASSRRTGVVNAEAFF.

The CDR3 DNA is TGCAGCGTTGAAGCTCCCAGGGAGACCCAGTACTTC. It codes for CSVEAPRETQYF. The chain recombines TRBV29-1 with TRBJ2-5; D unclear. The germline V gene has CDR1 SQVTM and CDR2 ANQGSEA. Trimming left V 1 base short and J 5 bases short, with 8 bases between. This CDR3 has 12 residues.

J is TRBJ2-2 and V is TRBV7-6; no clear D gene. Trimming removed 2 bases at V and 4 bases at J, with 11 bases between. CDR1 SGHVS and CDR2 FNYEAQ come from the germline V gene. The CDR3 loop spans 15 amino acids. CDR3 region: CASSLQLPGTGELFF. CDR3 DNA: TGTGCCAGCAGCTTACAACTACCGGGCACCGGGGAGCTGTTTTTT.

The chain links TRBV19 to TRBJ2-2, with TRBD2 matching over 8 bases. In germline, CDR1 is LNHDA, CDR2 SQIVND (reference sequence). This CDR3 contains 18 residues. The J segment lost 4 bases and the V segment lost 4 bases, leaving 14 bases of the junction unmatched. The CDR3 bases are TGTGCCAGTAGTAATACAGCGGGAGTGAAGAGTACCACCGGGGAGCTGTTTTTT. This gives the protein CASSNTAGVKSTTGELFF.

The rearrangement joins TRBV5-1 to TRBJ2-7; D may be TRBD1 (6 bases). V lost 0 bases and J 6 bases, leaving 16 bases between the germline ends. CDR1 is SGHRS and CDR2 is YFSETQ in the germline V gene. CDR3 length equals 15 residues. This chain's CDR3 is CASSLGDTTVGEQYV. Written as DNA, the CDR3 is TGCGCCAGCAGCTTGGGGGACACCACCGTCGGCGAGCAGTACGTC.

This clone was counted once. The chain recombines TRBV2 with TRBJ2-1; 14 bases are shared with TRBD2. With V trimmed by 6 bases and J by 8 bases, 3 bases remained unmatched. The CDR3 has 14 residues. Germline V gene data show CDR1 as SNHLY and CDR2 as FYNNEI. The CDR3 is CASRGLAGDYEQFF. CDR3 DNA sequence: TGTGCCAGCAGGGGACTAGCGGGAGATTATGAGCAGTTCTTC.

The chain is built from TRBV5-1 and TRBJ2-1, with TRBD1 matching 7 bases. The CDR3 totals 15 residues. CDR1 is SGHRS and CDR2 is YFSETQ in the germline V gene. V dropped 4 bases and J dropped 0; count of bases not matched to a gene: 4. This chain's CDR3 is CASSQGTVSYNEQFF. Written as DNA, the CDR3 is TGCGCCAGCAGCCAAGGGACAGTCTCCTACAATGAGCAGTTCTTC.

The CDR3 sequence is CASSLIGTGVVGGYTF. Here the CDR3 DNA reads TGTGCCAGCAGTTTAATCGGGACAGGGGTTGTTGGTGGCTACACCTTC. V is TRBV28 and J is TRBJ1-2, with 10 bases lining up with TRBD1. CDR3 length: 16 amino acids. The J segment lost 7 bases and the V segment lost 2 bases, leaving 10 bases of the junction unmatched. CDR1 is MDHEN, CDR2 SYDVKM, per germline.

This clone has just a few counts. The rearrangement links TRBV5-4 to TRBJ2-7, with TRBD2 matching 7 bases. In germline, CDR1 is SGHNT, CDR2 YYREEE (reference sequence). V shed 3 bases and J 2 bases; nucleotides not matched to a gene: 8. The CDR3 has 15 residues. CDR3 protein: CASSYGGTPAYEQYV. The CDR3 nucleotides read TGTGCCAGCAGCTACGGGGGGACCCCAGCCTACGAGCAGTACGTC.

The genes are TRBV3-1 (or the pseudogene TRBV3-2) and TRBJ2-7; TRBD2 matches at 15 bases. V lost 5 bases to trimming and J lost 6 bases; unmatched junction nucleotides: 11. Germline lookup yields CDR1 LGHDT and CDR2 YNNKEL (reference sequence). The length of the CDR3 is 17 residues. For the CDR3, the DNA is TGTGCCAGCAGCGCCAGGACTAGCGGGAGGGGAGGGGGCGAGCAGTACTTC. Its translation is CASSARTSGRGGGEQYF.

Here the CDR3 reads CASSLSMNTEAFF. The DNA of the CDR3 is TGTGCCAGTAGTCTTAGTATGAACACTGAAGCTTTCTTT. The chain is built from TRBV19 and TRBJ1-1; D is unresolved. Germline CDR1 and CDR2: LNHDA and SQIVND (reference sequence). Trimming shortened V by 5 bases and J by 0 bases, and 7 bases separated the two germline ends. The CDR3 spans 13 residues.